The 21 T cell receptor beta chains below were found in one sample sequenced in a study of cytomegalovirus exposure and HLA in healthy donors. PCR primers comprised 60 Vbeta and 13 Jbeta primers. TCRdb's table, derived via immunoSEQ multiplex PCR, lists solely in-frame clones and lacks some. The sample holds about 200,000 clones, roughly 72% seen once. Sequencing input: PBMCs. Receptors originate from a man aged 30-40 years in good health and CMV-seronegative.

The chain links TRBV25-1 to TRBJ1-1, with D possibly being TRBD1 (6 bases). This CDR3 is built from 12 residues. Germline CDR1 MGHDK, CDR2 SYGVNS. V was shortened by 10 bases and J by 1 base, with 10 bases between the two germline ends. The CDR3 region has the DNA TGTGCCACGGCGACAGGGAACACTGAAGCTTTCTTT. Amino acids: CATATGNTEAFF.

This rearrangement joins TRBV27 to TRBJ1-6, with D possibly TRBD1 on 5 matching bases. V was cut by 8 bases and J by 0 bases, with 17 bases left in between. Germline CDR1 reads MNHEY; CDR2 reads SMNVEV (reference sequence). The CDR3 runs to 17 residues. The DNA of the CDR3 is TGTGCCAGCGGATTTTCTTACAGGAGCTCCTATAATTCACCCCTCCACTTT. This sequence encodes CASGFSYRSSYNSPLHF.

The V call is TRBV7-9, the J call TRBJ2-3, with D perhaps matching TRBD1 (6 bases). Trimming stripped 6 bases from V and 1 base from J, with 14 bases between. Germline CDR1 SEHNR, CDR2 FQNEAQ (reference sequence). The CDR3 extends over 15 amino acids. Written as DNA, the CDR3 is TGTGCCAGCAGTAGCAGGGGATTGGGCACAGATACGCAGTATTTT. Translation: CASSSRGLGTDTQYF.

This clone came up a few times. This rearrangement joins TRBV6-5 to TRBJ1-5; 10 bases map to TRBD1. The CDR3 sequence is 15 residues long. Trimming cost V 8 bases and J 5 bases; bases outside gene matches: 9. Per germline, CDR1 MNHEY and CDR2 SVGAGI. CDR3 protein: CASRAPGTGDQPQHF. The CDR3 bases are TGTGCCAGCCGCGCGCCCGGGACAGGGGATCAGCCCCAGCATTTT.

For the CDR3, the DNA is TGTGCCTTCGGGCAGGGGGAGACCCAGTACTTC. This codes for CAFGQGETQYF. This chain joins TRBV7-8 and TRBJ2-5; a weak D match, TRBD1 (6 bases). Between the trimmed V and J ends, which lost 11 bases and 5 bases, there was a span of 12 bases. The CDR3 extends over 11 amino acids. Germline V gene lookup returns CDR1 SGHVS and CDR2 FQNEAQ.

In its sample, this clone was seen a few times. The chain employs TRBV2 and TRBJ2-7, with D hard to call. Looked up from germline, CDR1 is SNHLY and CDR2 is FYNNEI. Deletions cut 6 bases from V and 0 bases from J, with 3 bases between. The CDR3 extends over 11 amino acids. This CDR3 reads CASSNSYEQYF. Here the CDR3 DNA reads TGTGCCAGCAGCAACTCCTACGAGCAGTACTTC.

The rearrangement uses TRBV2 and TRBJ2-6, with a possible D match to TRBD2 (6 bases). Looked up from germline, CDR1 is SNHLY and CDR2 is FYNNEI. V lost 10 bases to trimming and J lost 0 bases, with 7 bases between them. The CDR3 runs 13 residues. The DNA of the CDR3 is TGTGCCATGGGGGGCTCTGGGGCCAACGTCCTGACTTTC. It is translated as CAMGGSGANVLTF.

This clone was observed a few times. The chain couples TRBV19 to TRBJ2-7; a possible D gene is TRBD2 (6 bases). Germline V lookup: CDR1 LNHDA, CDR2 SQIVND (reference sequence). The CDR3 has 17 residues. V lost 0 bases and J 2 bases, leaving 17 bases between the germline ends. The CDR3 region is CASSIDQTGVTPYEQYF. The CDR3 bases are TGTGCCAGTAGTATAGATCAAACGGGAGTCACCCCCTACGAGCAGTACTTC.

The CDR3 DNA sequence: TGTGCCAGCAGTGACGTAGCAACTAGCGGGAACACAGATACGCAGTATTTT. Translated: CASSDVATSGNTDTQYF. This rearrangement joins TRBV25-1 to TRBJ2-3, with 10 positions matching TRBD2. After removal of 3 bases from V and 2 bases from J, the junction contained 8 bases not matched to a gene. The CDR3 totals 17 residues. Germline V gene sequence: CDR1 MGHDK, CDR2 SYGVNS.

The V gene is TRBV4-1, the J gene TRBJ1-1, with D perhaps matching TRBD1 (6 bases). CDR1 and CDR2 (germline): MGHRA, YSYEKL. Trimming left V 4 bases short and J 0 bases short, with 9 bases between. This CDR3 has 14 residues. CDR3 sequence (DNA): TGCGCCAGCAGCCGACAGGAGATGAACACTGAAGCTTTCTTT. Its protein product is CASSRQEMNTEAFF.

The V call is TRBV7-9, the J call TRBJ1-5; the D gene is possibly TRBD1 (5 bases). The V and J ends lost 1 base and 9 bases respectively, with 16 bases between them. CDR1 is SEHNR, CDR2 FQNEAQ, per germline (reference sequence). The CDR3 contains 15 residues. The CDR3 spells CASSLGLAQGSPQHF. The CDR3 nucleotides read TGTGCCAGCAGCTTAGGTTTGGCCCAGGGATCGCCCCAGCATTTT. Using reference TRBV7-9 and TRBJ1-5 for the parts outside the CDR3, the full variable domain is DTGVSQNPRHKITKRGQNVTFRCDPISEHNRLYWYRQTLGQGPEFLTYFQNEAQLEKSRLLSDRFSAERPKGSFSTLEIQRTEQGDSAMYLCASSLGLAQGSPQHFGDGTRLSIL.

V and J are TRBV18 and TRBJ2-1; the D gene is possibly TRBD1 (6 bases). Trimming removed 3 bases from V and 9 bases from J, with 15 bases in between. Germline V gene sequence: CDR1 KGHSH, CDR2 LQKENI. The length of the CDR3 is 14 residues. CDR3 sequence: CASSPSRQQGEQFF. In DNA, the CDR3 is TGTGCCAGCTCACCTTCCAGACAACAGGGTGAGCAGTTCTTC.

This chain uses TRBV9 with TRBJ2-3; 15 bases agree with TRBD2. Germline V gene lookup returns CDR1 SGDLS and CDR2 YYNGEE. The CDR3 is 18 amino acids. The V gene end was trimmed by 7 bases and the J gene end by 4 bases; junction bases not matched to a gene: 13. The CDR3 nucleotides are TGTGCCAGCGCCTTCAAGGGACTAGCGGGAGGTGTGGCAGATACGCAGTATTTT. Its protein is CASAFKGLAGGVADTQYF.

This chain connects TRBV18 to TRBJ1-2, with D possibly matching TRBD1 (6 bases). Trimming shortened V by 2 bases and J by 8 bases, and 9 bases separated the two germline ends. The V gene's germline CDR1 is KGHSH and CDR2 LQKENI. The CDR3 totals 12 residues. DNA of the CDR3: TGTGCCAGCTCACCATTACAGGGCGGCTACACCTTC. It encodes CASSPLQGGYTF.

This clone was seen more than once but under ten times. The chain combines TRBV5-1 with TRBJ2-6; the D gene is possibly TRBD2 (6 bases). V was trimmed by 3 bases and J by 3 bases, leaving 16 bases between them. CDR1 and CDR2 (germline): SGHRS, YFSETQ. This CDR3 spans 17 amino acids. The CDR3 coding sequence is TGCGCCAGCAGCTCACAGGCATCCGGGAGTGGGGCCAACGTCCTGACTTTC. Translated: CASSSQASGSGANVLTF. Looking up the rest from reference TRBV5-1 and TRBJ2-6 gives the full variable domain: KAGVTQTPRYLIKTRGQQVTLSCSPISGHRSVSWYQQTPGQGLQFLFEYFSETQRNKGNFPGRFSGRQFSNSRSEMNVSTLELGDSALYLCASSSQASGSGANVLTFGAGSRLTVL.

This chain links TRBV7-9 with TRBJ2-3; D remains ambiguous. CDR1 is SEHNR, CDR2 FQNEAQ, per germline (reference sequence). The CDR3 is made up of 13 amino acids. Deletions cut 2 bases from V and 5 bases from J, with 8 bases between. The CDR3 bases are TGTGCCAGCAGCTTACCCCTAGAAGATACGCAGTATTTT. It translates to CASSLPLEDTQYF.

The rearrangement joins TRBV30 to TRBJ1-4; a possible D gene is TRBD1 (6 bases). The germline CDR1 and CDR2 sequences are GTSNPN and SVGIG (reference sequence). The V gene lost 3 bases and the J gene lost 7 bases, with 15 bases spanning the gap. The CDR3 extends over 14 amino acids. CDR3 region: CAWRRTGILEKLFF. For the CDR3, the DNA is TGTGCCTGGAGGAGAACAGGGATACTTGAAAAACTGTTTTTT.

The chain joins TRBV5-4 to TRBJ2-5; D perhaps matches TRBD2 (6 bases). Germline values: CDR1 SGHNT, CDR2 YYREEE (reference sequence). Trimming shortened V by 1 base and J by 1 base, and 11 bases separated the two germline ends. The CDR3 consists of 15 residues. The CDR3 here is CASSLTGGVQETQYF. The CDR3 DNA sequence: TGTGCCAGCAGCTTGACGGGCGGGGTCCAAGAGACCCAGTACTTC.

The chain combines TRBV30 with TRBJ1-2; D not certain. The CDR3 loop spans 11 amino acids. The ends were cut back, 4 bases at V and 5 bases at J, with 8 bases in the middle. The V gene's germline CDR1 is GTSNPN and CDR2 SVGIG (reference sequence). CDR3 nucleotides: TGTGCCTGGACAGGCGAGTATGGCTACACCTTC. It translates to CAWTGEYGYTF.

Note on this clone: A junction end diverges from the germline sequence, so it may reflect a read error. V is TRBV29-1 and J is TRBJ2-7; the D gene is possibly TRBD2 (5 bases). Looked up from germline, CDR1 is SQVTM and CDR2 is ANQGSEA. The CDR3 has 13 amino acids. The CDR3 loop is CSAESKNRGEQYF. CDR3 sequence (DNA): TGCAGCGCTGAATCCAAAAACCGGGGCGAGCAGTACTTC.

V usage is TRBV11-2 and J usage is TRBJ1-1; a weak D match, TRBD1 (5 bases). Trimming stripped 0 bases from V and 10 bases from J, with 12 bases between. Germline-derived CDR1 and CDR2 are SGHAT and FQNNGV. The CDR3 loop spans 13 amino acids. CDR3 in DNA: TGTGCCAGCAGCTTAGATCTGGGGAGGGGAGCTTTCTTT. As protein: CASSLDLGRGAFF.